Listed here are 12 T cell receptor beta chains from one sample, sequenced in a study of blood T cells in healthy people across ages. PCR was performed a second time for about 7 to 12 cycles using a sample-barcoded 5' primer and a J-beta primer mix. TCRdb re-called the 5' RACE reads through MiXCR, storing one row per CDR3 protein. The sample consists of about 570,000 distinct CDR3 sequences, roughly a quarter of them appearing once. These same data were also listed under a study on T cells of mothers and their children.

Sequenced sample: blood. These TCRs come from a boy younger than 10 in good health.

This chain links TRBV19 with TRBJ1-4; possibly TRBD1 for D (6 bases). CDR1 is LNHDA, CDR2 SQIVND, per germline (reference sequence). There are 15 residues in the CDR3. V was cut by 5 bases and J by 0 bases, with 10 bases left in between. For the CDR3, the DNA is TGTGCCAGTAGTCAAAACAGGGCAACTAATGAAAAACTGTTTTTT. The encoded protein is CASSQNRATNEKLFF.

The chain uses TRBV20-1 and TRBJ2-2, with 10 positions matching TRBD2. The CDR3 is 17 amino acids. Germline V CDR1 and CDR2: DFQATT, SNEGSKA (reference sequence). Unmatched junction bases numbered 5, after V lost 0 bases and J lost 1 base. The CDR3 loop is CSARDISGRENTGELFF. Written as DNA, the CDR3 is TGCAGTGCTAGAGATATAAGCGGGAGGGAGAACACCGGGGAGCTGTTTTTT.

The J gene is TRBJ2-5, the V gene TRBV7-8; 11 bases are a match to TRBD2. Germline CDR1 and CDR2: SGHVS and FQNEAQ. The junction had 8 bases not matched to a gene; V was cut back by 5 bases and J by 3 bases. The length of the CDR3 is 16 residues. In nucleotides, the CDR3 is TGTGCCAGCAGCCCCCCGGGACTAGCGGATGAAGAGACCCAGTACTTC. It specifies CASSPPGLADEETQYF.

The sample holds a few counts of this clonotype. This chain connects TRBV9 to TRBJ2-5; 8 bases line up with TRBD2. The CDR3 consists of 15 residues. Trimming cost V 2 bases and J 4 bases; bases outside gene matches: 7. The germline V gene encodes CDR1 SGDLS and CDR2 YYNGEE. CDR3 DNA: TGTGCCAGCAGCGTTGCGGGGGGCCTCGCAGAGACCCAGTACTTC. Translating it yields CASSVAGGLAETQYF.

The chain joins TRBV5-1 to TRBJ2-5; a weak D match, TRBD2 (6 bases). The J call could be wrong; TRBJ2-1 is a better fit for the DNA end. Germline loops: CDR1 SGHRS, CDR2 YFSETQ. The CDR3 contains 15 residues. CDR3 DNA sequence: TGCGCCAGCAGCTTGGACGGTGGAGGGGAGTATGAGCAGTTCTTC. Its protein product is CASSLDGGGEYEQFF.

This clonotype was detected only a few times. The chain links TRBV7-3 to TRBJ2-1, with 11 bases lining up with TRBD2. The DNA end lines up better with TRBJ2-5; the J call may be wrong. There are 15 residues in the CDR3. Germline CDR1 and CDR2: SGHTA and FQGTGA. The CDR3 loop is CASSPGLAEMETQYF. The CDR3 nucleotides read TGTGCCAGCAGCCCGGGACTAGCGGAGATGGAGACCCAGTACTTC.

This clonotype showed up just a few times. The chain is built from TRBV29-1 and TRBJ2-1, with 10 bases aligning to TRBD2. V was pared by 3 bases and J by 2 bases, with 4 bases of the junction left unmatched. There are 15 residues in the CDR3. CDR1 SQVTM and CDR2 ANQGSEA come from the germline V gene. CDR3 nucleotide sequence: TGCAGCGTTGATCCTAGCGGGGGCCCCTACAATGAGCAGTTCTTC. Translating gives CSVDPSGGPYNEQFF.

This clonotype came up once. The chain has TRBV29-1 and TRBJ2-3; 12 bases map to TRBD2. Trimming removed 7 bases from V and 7 bases from J; junction bases left unmatched: 3. This CDR3 has 12 amino acids. Germline V gives CDR1 SQVTM, CDR2 ANQGSEA. The CDR3 loop reads CSASGREYTQYF. The CDR3 DNA reads TGCAGCGCTAGCGGGAGGGAATATACGCAGTATTTT.

This clonotype was observed a handful of times. V is TRBV7-2 and J is TRBJ2-5, with D possibly being TRBD2 (6 bases). The V end lost 2 bases, the J end lost 2 bases, and 15 bases lay between the germline ends. Germline V CDR1 and CDR2: SGHTA, FQGNSA. CDR3 length: 16 residues. In DNA form, the CDR3 reads TGTGCCAGCAGCTTAACGGGACGGGGGTTGCAAGAGACCCAGTACTTC. It translates to CASSLTGRGLQETQYF.

The chain couples TRBV5-6 to TRBJ1-1, with 7 bases matching TRBD1. This CDR3 has 19 amino acids. The V and J ends lost 0 bases and 4 bases, in that order; junction bases with no gene match: 18. Germline V CDR1 and CDR2: SGHDT, YYEEEE. CDR3 bases: TGTGCCAGCAGCTTGGGCACTAGACAGGGCGGAGGGCCGACCACTGAAGCTTTCTTT. Amino acids: CASSLGTRQGGGPTTEAFF.

In this sample, this clonotype turned up a few times. V gene TRBV25-1 combines with J gene TRBJ1-1; D is ambiguous. The germline gives CDR1 MGHDK, CDR2 SYGVNS. CDR3 length equals 13 residues. The V and J ends lost 4 bases and 0 bases respectively, with 6 bases between them. CDR3 sequence: CASSVYLNTEAFF. CDR3 DNA sequence: TGTGCCAGCAGTGTGTATTTGAACACTGAAGCTTTCTTT.

V gene TRBV9 combines with J gene TRBJ2-5, with 14 positions matching TRBD2. Gene TRBJ2-7 matches the end of the DNA better, so the J call may be wrong. This CDR3 contains 15 residues. CDR1 is SGDLS and CDR2 is YYNGEE in the germline V gene. CDR3 sequence reads: CASSAGGLAGDEQYF. The DNA for the CDR3 is TGTGCCAGCAGCGCCGGGGGACTAGCGGGAGACGAGCAGTACTTC.